The entry below describes one T cell receptor (beta chain). This sample was included in a study of control samples from healthy donors and cancer patients. Only in-frame clones appear in the TCRdb table, and some are missing; sequencing was by immunoSEQ multiplex PCR. There are some 120,000 clones in the sample; 80% to 90% occur only once, and about 1.1% lies in the top ten. CDR1 and CDR2 from the germline V gene are MNHEY and SMNVEV (reference sequence). This CDR3 region has 14 residues. Trimming took 2 bases from V and 7 from J; bases not matched to a gene: 2. The receptor was isolated from a woman aged 45 to 65 with colorectal cancer. Sequencing used PBMCs. V is TRBV27 and J is TRBJ1-6, with 7 positions matching TRBD1. Here the CDR3 reads CASSLGTENSPLHF. DNA for the CDR3: TGTGCCAGCAGTTTAGGGACAGAAAATTCACCCCTCCACTTT.